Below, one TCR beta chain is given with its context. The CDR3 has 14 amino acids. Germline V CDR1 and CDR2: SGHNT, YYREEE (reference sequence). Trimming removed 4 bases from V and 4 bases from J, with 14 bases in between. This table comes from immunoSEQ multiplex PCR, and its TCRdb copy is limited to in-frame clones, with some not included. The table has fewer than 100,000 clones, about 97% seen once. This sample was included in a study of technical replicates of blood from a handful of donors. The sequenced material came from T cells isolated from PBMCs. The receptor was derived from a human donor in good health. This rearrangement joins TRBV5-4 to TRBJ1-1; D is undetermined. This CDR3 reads CASSRTDGSTEAFF. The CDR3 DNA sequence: TGTGCCAGCAGCCGAACGGACGGGAGCACTGAAGCTTTCTTT.